Listed here are 5 T cell receptor beta chains from one sample, sequenced in a study of Graves' ophthalmopathy and Graves' hyperthyroidism. The TCR beta CDR3 regions underwent amplification from RNA transcripts. HTBI primers were employed in first-round RT-PCR, then a second-round multiplex PCR followed. Using its own MiXCR run on the multiplex PCR reads, TCRdb lists one record per CDR3 protein. The repertoire consists of about 400,000 distinct CDR3 sequences, with approximately 16% occurring once and the leading ten covering roughly 1.6%. The sequenced sample was peripheral blood. Receptors originate from a young woman with Graves' ophthalmopathy.

This clonotype was seen at least ten times. The chain links TRBV24-1 to TRBJ2-5; 9 bases match TRBD1. With 6 bases clipped from V and 4 bases from J, the junction kept 8 bases outside the gene matches. This CDR3 is 15 amino acids long. Per the germline V gene, CDR1 is KGHDR and CDR2 is SFDVKD. Here the CDR3 DNA reads TGTGCCACCAGTCAACCCGGGACAGGGCTAGAGACCCAGTACTTC. Amino acid sequence: CATSQPGTGLETQYF.

The chain combines TRBV18 with TRBJ2-7; 7 nucleotides line up with TRBD1. The CDR3 has 18 residues. J gave up 7 bases and V 4 bases, and 22 bases lay outside the gene matches. Germline values: CDR1 KGHSH, CDR2 LQKENI. Here the CDR3 reads CASSRPILPGQEAGEQYF. The CDR3 region has the DNA TGTGCCAGCTCACGACCAATACTACCTGGACAGGAGGCTGGTGAGCAGTACTTC.

This clonotype has more than one count but fewer than ten. The J gene is TRBJ1-5, the V gene TRBV20-1; 10 nucleotides align to TRBD1. The CDR3 length is 16 residues. Germline trimming cut 6 bases from V and 3 bases from J; bases unmatched to any gene: 11. From germline, CDR1 is DFQATT and CDR2 SNEGSKA (reference sequence). CDR3 residues: CSANKPGTGVNQPQHF. CDR3 DNA: TGCAGTGCCAACAAACCCGGGACAGGGGTCAATCAGCCCCAGCATTTT.

V gene TRBV15 combines with J gene TRBJ2-7; 7 bases map to TRBD2. Germline CDR1 is LNHNV and CDR2 is YYDKDF (reference sequence). J gave up 5 bases and V 5 bases, and 6 bases lay outside the gene matches. The CDR3 loop spans 13 amino acids. The CDR3 nucleotides read TGTGCCACCAGCGGGACTAAGGTCGACGAGCAGTACTTC. Its translation: CATSGTKVDEQYF.

This clonotype was seen repeatedly, ten times or more. The chain couples TRBV2 to TRBJ2-2, with no clear D. There are 14 residues in the CDR3. Deletions cut 5 bases from V and 1 base from J, with 8 bases between. Germline-derived CDR1 and CDR2 are SNHLY and FYNNEI. CDR3 protein: CASSLNRNTGELFF. The CDR3 region has the DNA TGTGCCAGCAGTCTAAACAGGAACACCGGGGAGCTGTTTTTT. Looking up the rest from reference TRBV2 and TRBJ2-2 gives the full variable domain: EPEVTQTPSHQVTQMGQEVILRCVPISNHLYFYWYRQILGQKVEFLVSFYNNEISEKSEIFDDQFSVERPDGSNFTLKIRSTKLEDSAMYFCASSLNRNTGELFFGEGSRLTVL.